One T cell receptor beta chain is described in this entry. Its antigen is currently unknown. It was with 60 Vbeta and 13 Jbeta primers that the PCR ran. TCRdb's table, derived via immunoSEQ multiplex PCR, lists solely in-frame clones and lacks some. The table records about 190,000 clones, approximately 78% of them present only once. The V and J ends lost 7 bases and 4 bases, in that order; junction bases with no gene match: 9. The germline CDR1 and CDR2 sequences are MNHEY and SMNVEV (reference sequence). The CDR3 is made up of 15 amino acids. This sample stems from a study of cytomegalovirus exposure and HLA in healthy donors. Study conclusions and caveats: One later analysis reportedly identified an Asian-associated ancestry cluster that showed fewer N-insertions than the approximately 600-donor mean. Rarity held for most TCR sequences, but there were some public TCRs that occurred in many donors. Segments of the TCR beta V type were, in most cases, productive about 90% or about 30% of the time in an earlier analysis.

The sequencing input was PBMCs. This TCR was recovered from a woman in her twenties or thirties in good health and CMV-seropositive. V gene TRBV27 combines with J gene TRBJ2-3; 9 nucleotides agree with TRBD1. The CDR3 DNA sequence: TGTGCCAGCAACAGCCGGGACAGGGACCCAGATACGCAGTATTTT. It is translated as CASNSRDRDPDTQYF.